Sequencing of this TCR beta chain was carried out in a study of OX40 agonist ivuxolimab in advanced cancers. Study-level background: Prior anti-PD-1, anti-PD-L1 or anti-CTLA-4 therapy was allowed; approximately 41% had some.

TCRdb keeps only in-frame clones here, not all; method: immunoSEQ multiplex PCR. The table lists around 63,000 clones, over 75% of them singletons. Whole-study results and caveats: CD8+ T cells showed, on average, more clonal expansion than CD4+ cells. By week 6 at 0.1 to 3.0 mg/kg, blood CD4+ and CD8+ T cells had expanded clonally.

Sampling times: baseline, cycle 4 day 1, cycle 7 day 1. In the case of this clone: Its target is not known.

This CDR3 has 19 amino acids. V lost 2 bases, J lost 3 bases, and 23 bases lay in between. Germline-derived CDR1 and CDR2 are SGHTA and FQGNSA. The chain has TRBV7-2 and TRBJ2-4; no clear D. Sequencing was performed on CD4+ or CD8+ T cells sorted from blood, taken in a trial of the OX40 agonist ivuxolimab. The clonotype originates from an adult with an advanced solid tumor such as melanoma, head and neck, liver or kidney cancer. The CDR3 spells CASSLRVVLTTYGKNIQYF. DNA for the CDR3: TGTGCCAGCAGCTTAAGGGTGGTGTTGACGACATATGGCAAAAACATTCAGTACTTC.